This T cell receptor beta chain was found in a study of blood T cell repertoires in COVID-19. Study at large: Samples of COVID-19 (acute and convalescent) were obtained from the United States, Italy and Spain. In each case, the material was cDNA or gDNA derived from T cells, B-cell-depleted T cells, or PBMCs.

CDR1 is KGHSH and CDR2 is LQKENI in the germline V gene. V was cut by 3 bases and J by 3 bases, with 11 bases left in between. The CDR3 extends over 15 amino acids. In the authors' workflow: For nucleated cells, counts were estimated from reference gene primer amplification. Profiled with immunoSEQ multiplex PCR; TCRdb holds only in-frame clones, not every one. V, J and clone size are those of that table, while D and trimming were read from the DNA. The table has around 380,000 clones, more than 65% seen once. The sample taken for sequencing was peripheral blood. The clonotype originates from a human donor with acute or convalescent COVID-19. The donor label of this sample is uncertain. The genes are TRBV18 and TRBJ1-4; tentative D call: TRBD1 (5 bases). CDR3: CASSPNRSPNEKLFF. In DNA form, the CDR3 reads TGTGCCAGCTCACCGAACAGGAGCCCTAATGAAAAACTGTTTTTT.